The entry below describes one T cell receptor (beta chain). The table lists this clonotype with a few counts. The antigen it binds to is not known. The sample holds no much larger clone one base away, and base qualities are not on file. The entry originates in a study of esophageal squamous cell carcinoma under preoperative chemotherapy (dated 2018 in TCRdb). General notes on the study: TCR repertoires were profiled in both peripheral blood T cells and tumor-infiltrating lymphocytes. In patients with esophageal squamous cell carcinoma, the study looked at what paclitaxel-nedaplatin chemotherapy did to T-cell receptor repertoires. The cohort comprised 4 or 5 patients with primary esophageal squamous cell carcinoma. Repertoires from samples taken before paclitaxel-nedaplatin therapy were compared with repertoires from samples taken after paclitaxel-nedaplatin therapy.

CDR1 and CDR2, looked up from the germline V gene, are SGHTA and FQGNSA. The CDR3, cysteine through phenylalanine, is 14 amino acids long. Only CDR3 DNA remains: 42 bases, in frame from the first base. From V the trimming removes 4 bases and from J it removes 4 bases, while the gene matches leave 4 bases of the junction unaccounted for. In light of the paper, this sample's time point label describes: after preoperative PTX-NDP chemotherapy. Before surgery, patients were given paclitaxel-nedaplatin as preoperative chemotherapy. The full study reports these points: Tumor-infiltrating lymphocytes after treatment appeared to come partly from peripheral T cells migrating into the tumor, rather than solely from local clonal changes. Paclitaxel-nedaplatin therapy caused immediate and substantial changes in clonotype frequency, and abundant clones were more likely to contract than to amplify. The analysis included only five or six patients with esophageal squamous cell carcinoma, making the cohort small. TCR diversity increased significantly in peripheral T cells after chemotherapy, but not in tumor-infiltrating lymphocytes.

Library preparation was by PCR. Sequencing was performed on a HiSeq X Ten. High-throughput sequencing was used to characterize the TCR repertoires. TCRdb itself trimmed the public reads at Q25 with fastp, ran MiXCR and retained productive beta chains. For every CDR3 protein sequence, its rows merge into one entry that carries the most common genes and DNA. This sample gives 10,000 to 11,000 distinct CDR3 sequences in total; roughly 59% of them show up just once. The ten largest clones take up 29% of the sample. This TCR derives from a human donor with esophageal squamous cell carcinoma. The donor label of this sample is uncertain. The chain is made from TRBV7-2 and TRBJ2-5, with 9 middle bases fitting TRBD2. Specimen collection occurred from a patient given preoperative chemotherapy. The CDR3 sequence is CASSSTSGGETQYF. The DNA reads TGTGCCAGCAGCTCGACTAGCGGTGGAGAGACCCAGTACTTC.